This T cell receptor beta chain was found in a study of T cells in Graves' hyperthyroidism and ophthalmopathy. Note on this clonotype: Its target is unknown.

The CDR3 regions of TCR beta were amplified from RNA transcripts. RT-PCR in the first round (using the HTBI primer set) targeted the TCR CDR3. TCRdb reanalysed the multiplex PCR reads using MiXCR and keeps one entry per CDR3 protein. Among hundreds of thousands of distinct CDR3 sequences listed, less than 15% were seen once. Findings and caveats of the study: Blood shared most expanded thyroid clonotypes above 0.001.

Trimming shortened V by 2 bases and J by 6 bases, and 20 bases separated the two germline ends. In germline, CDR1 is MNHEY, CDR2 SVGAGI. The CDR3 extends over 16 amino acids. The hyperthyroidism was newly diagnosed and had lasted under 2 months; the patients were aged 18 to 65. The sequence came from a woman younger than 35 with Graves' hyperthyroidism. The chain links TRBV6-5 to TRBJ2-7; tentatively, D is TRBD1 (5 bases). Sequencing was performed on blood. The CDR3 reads CASSYLPTANHCEQYF. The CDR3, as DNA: TGTGCCAGCAGTTACCTACCGACAGCGAACCACTGCGAGCAGTACTTC.